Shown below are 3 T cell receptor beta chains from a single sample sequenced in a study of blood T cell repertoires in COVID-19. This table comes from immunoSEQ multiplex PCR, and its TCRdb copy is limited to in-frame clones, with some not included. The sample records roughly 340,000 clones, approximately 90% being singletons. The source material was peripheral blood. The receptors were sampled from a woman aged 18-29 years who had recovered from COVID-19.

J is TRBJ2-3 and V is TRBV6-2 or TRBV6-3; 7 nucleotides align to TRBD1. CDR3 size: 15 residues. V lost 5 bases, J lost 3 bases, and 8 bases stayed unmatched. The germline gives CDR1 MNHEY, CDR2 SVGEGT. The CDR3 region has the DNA TGTGCCAGCAGTCCCCGACAGGGTTGGACAGATACGCAGTATTTT. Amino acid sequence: CASSPRQGWTDTQYF.

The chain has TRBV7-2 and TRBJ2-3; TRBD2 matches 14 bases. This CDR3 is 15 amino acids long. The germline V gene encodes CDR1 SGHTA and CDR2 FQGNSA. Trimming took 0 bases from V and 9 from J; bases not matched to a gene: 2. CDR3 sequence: CASSLAGLAGETQYF. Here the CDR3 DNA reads TGTGCCAGCAGCTTAGCGGGACTAGCGGGAGAGACGCAGTATTTT.

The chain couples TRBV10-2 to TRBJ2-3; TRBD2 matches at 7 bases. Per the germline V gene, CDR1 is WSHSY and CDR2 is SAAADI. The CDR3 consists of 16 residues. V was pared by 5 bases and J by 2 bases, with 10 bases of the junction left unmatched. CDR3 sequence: CASSTYEGGFTDTQYF. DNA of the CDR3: TGCGCCAGCAGTACCTACGAGGGAGGGTTCACAGATACGCAGTATTTT.